A single sample is the source of the 30 T cell receptor beta chains below, sequenced in a study of blood T cells in healthy people across ages. Primers used in a second PCR of about 7 to 12 cycles were a sample-barcoded 5' primer and a J-beta primer mix. Each CDR3 protein gets one entry after TCRdb re-called the 5' RACE reads with MiXCR. The sample shows about 400,000 distinct CDR3 sequences, roughly half of them seen only once. Sequenced input: blood. The receptors shown here come from a man in his sixties in good health.

This clonotype was found once. This rearrangement joins TRBV27 to TRBJ1-1, with 7 bases aligning to TRBD1. Germline CDR1 and CDR2: MNHEY and SMNVEV (reference sequence). J gave up 4 bases and V 3 bases, and 5 bases lay outside the gene matches. The CDR3 is made up of 14 amino acids. The CDR3 DNA sequence: TGTGCCAGCAGTTTTACCCCAGGGGGCACTGAAGCTTTCTTT. As protein: CASSFTPGGTEAFF.

CDR3 DNA: TGTGCCAGCAGCTTAGGCTCGGCAGATACGCAGTATTTT. This encodes CASSLGSADTQYF. The chain joins TRBV7-2 to TRBJ2-3; no reliable D call. V lost 1 base and J 4 bases, leaving 6 bases between the germline ends. CDR1 is SGHTA and CDR2 is FQGNSA in the germline V gene. The CDR3 loop spans 13 amino acids.

The V and J genes are TRBV6-5 and TRBJ1-1; D gene uncertain. V lost 6 bases and J 4 bases, leaving 12 bases between the germline ends. The CDR3 spans 13 residues. CDR1 MNHEY and CDR2 SVGAGI come from the germline V gene. CDR3 DNA sequence: TGTGCCAGCAGCCAAGCAGGTGTCACTGAAGCTTTCTTT. Protein product: CASSQAGVTEAFF.

The rearrangement links TRBV6-2 or TRBV6-3 to TRBJ2-7; 9 bases fit TRBD2. Germline lookup yields CDR1 MNHEY and CDR2 SVGEGT. This CDR3 is 14 amino acids long. The V segment lost 2 bases and the J segment 4 bases; nucleotides outside the gene matches: 3. CDR3 residues: CASSYLAGPYEQYF. The CDR3 DNA is TGTGCCAGCAGTTACCTAGCGGGACCGTACGAGCAGTACTTC.

This clonotype was seen only a few times. V is TRBV29-1 and J is TRBJ2-5, with 8 bases fitting TRBD1. This CDR3 is 12 amino acids long. V lost 6 bases, J lost 4 bases, and 4 bases stayed unmatched. Germline V gene sequence: CDR1 SQVTM, CDR2 ANQGSEA. DNA of the CDR3: TGCAGCGTCACCAGGGGGCGAGAGACCCAGTACTTC. It is translated as CSVTRGRETQYF.

A remark on this clonotype: One end of the junction does not line up with germline, which may come from a read error. The chain carries TRBV29-1 and TRBJ2-5; tentative D call: TRBD1 (6 bases). The length of the CDR3 is 12 residues. Germline-derived CDR1 and CDR2 are SQVTM and ANQGSEA. For the CDR3, the DNA is TGCAGCGCTGAAACAGGGCCAGAGACCCAGTACTTC. Its translation is CSAETGPETQYF.

This clonotype turned up a few times. The rearrangement uses TRBV20-1 and TRBJ2-1, with TRBD2 matching 8 bases. Germline V gene data show CDR1 as DFQATT and CDR2 as SNEGSKA (reference sequence). V was clipped by 0 bases and J by 6 bases; unmatched bases: 13. This CDR3 has 17 residues. The CDR3 here is CSARDLALPAGVNEQFF. The CDR3, as DNA: TGCAGTGCTAGAGATCTTGCGTTGCCAGCGGGAGTCAATGAGCAGTTCTTC.

V gene TRBV4-1 combines with J gene TRBJ2-5; maybe TRBD2 (6 bases). The end of the DNA fits TRBJ2-7 better, so the J call may be wrong. The CDR3 has 15 residues. Germline CDR1 is MGHRA and CDR2 is YSYEKL. The CDR3, as DNA: TGCGCCAGCAGCCAAGATGCGGGGAACCCCTACGAGCAGTACTTC. It specifies CASSQDAGNPYEQYF.

The chain joins TRBV27 to TRBJ2-5, with TRBD2 matching over 7 bases. Losses at the gene ends were 6 bases for V and 11 bases for J; bases not matched to a gene: 24. The CDR3 is made up of 17 amino acids. Germline V gene sequence: CDR1 MNHEY, CDR2 SMNVEV (reference sequence). In nucleotides, the CDR3 is TGTGCCAGCAGCCGGCCAGCGGGGATATTCGGGATGGGGGAGCAGTACTTC. Encoded protein: CASSRPAGIFGMGEQYF.

The gene calls are TRBV29-1 and TRBJ2-2; D might be TRBD2 (6 bases). CDR1 and CDR2 from the germline V gene are SQVTM and ANQGSEA. CDR3 length: 14 amino acids. V dropped 7 bases and J dropped 0 bases, with 12 bases sitting between them. The CDR3 sequence: CSGSTSSNTGELFF. CDR3 nucleotides: TGCAGCGGCTCCACTAGCTCGAACACCGGGGAGCTGTTTTTT.

This sequence joins TRBV4-2 and TRBJ1-2; maybe TRBD1 (5 bases). CDR3 length: 14 amino acids. The germline V and J ends were trimmed by 0 bases and 8 bases, with 13 bases remaining between them. Germline assignment: CDR1 LGHNA and CDR2 YNFKEQ. For the CDR3, the DNA is TGTGCCAGCAGCCAAGATCGCCGGGGCGGGGGCTACACCTTC. It translates to CASSQDRRGGGYTF.

The chain carries TRBV7-9 and TRBJ2-6; D is undetermined. Trimming removed 3 bases from V and 0 bases from J, with 15 bases in between. CDR1 is SEHNR and CDR2 is FQNEAQ in the germline V gene (reference sequence). The CDR3 spans 18 residues. The CDR3 sequence: CASSFSPGGGSGANVLTF. The DNA for the CDR3 is TGTGCCAGCAGCTTCTCCCCCGGTGGCGGCTCTGGGGCCAACGTCCTGACTTTC.

The V gene is TRBV20-1, the J gene TRBJ2-3, with 10 bases lining up with TRBD2. The CDR3 covers 16 residues. Germline assignment: CDR1 DFQATT and CDR2 SNEGSKA (reference sequence). V lost 6 bases, J lost 2 bases, and 11 bases stayed unmatched. The chain's CDR3 is CSARGSSGSDTDTQYF. The CDR3, as DNA: TGCAGTGCCCGAGGGTCTAGCGGGAGCGACACAGATACGCAGTATTTT.

This clonotype came up once. The CDR3 region is CASSSRGRGGANVLTF. CDR3 DNA sequence: TGCGCCAGCAGCTCCAGGGGGCGCGGTGGGGCCAACGTCCTGACTTTC. The rearrangement links TRBV5-1 to TRBJ2-6, with TRBD1 identical over 8 bases. Germline V gene sequence: CDR1 SGHRS, CDR2 YFSETQ. V shed 3 bases, J shed 3 bases, and the junction held 5 bases outside the gene matches. This CDR3 is 16 amino acids long.

In its sample, this clonotype was seen a few times. V and J are TRBV7-2 and TRBJ2-2; TRBD1 might be the D (5 bases). Germline V gives CDR1 SGHTA, CDR2 FQGNSA. This CDR3 comprises 16 residues. V was cut by 3 bases and J by 0 bases, with 11 bases left in between. The CDR3 here is CASSFLGLTNTGELFF. DNA of the CDR3: TGTGCCAGCAGCTTTTTGGGGCTCACGAACACCGGGGAGCTGTTTTTT.

Here the CDR3 reads CASSLAPAGGGNEQFF. The CDR3 DNA reads TGTGCCAGCAGCTTAGCCCCAGCGGGAGGGGGTAATGAGCAGTTCTTC. The gene calls are TRBV7-2 and TRBJ2-1, with 10 bases matching TRBD2. Germline V gives CDR1 SGHTA, CDR2 FQGNSA. There are 16 residues in the CDR3. V trimming: 0 bases; J trimming: 7 bases; junction bases outside the gene matches: 6.

V and J are TRBV28 and TRBJ2-6; TRBD2 is a possible D gene (5 bases). V gave up 8 bases and J gave up 2 bases, with 10 bases separating them. The germline CDR1 and CDR2 sequences are MDHEN and SYDVKM. The CDR3 runs 14 residues. The CDR3 nucleotides read TGTGCCAGCGGAAGAGGGCCTGGGGCCAACGTCCTGACTTTC. It yields the protein CASGRGPGANVLTF.

This sequence joins TRBV12-3 or TRBV12-4 and TRBJ1-2, with D perhaps TRBD1 (5 bases). This CDR3 has 13 residues. Deletions cut 5 bases from V and 8 bases from J, with 15 bases between. CDR3 DNA: TGTGCCAGCAGTGTCGGGATAGGGGCCGGCTACACCTTC. It encodes CASSVGIGAGYTF.

This clonotype was counted between two and nine times. The V and J genes are TRBV7-2 and TRBJ2-3, with 9 positions matching TRBD2. With 8 bases clipped from V and 3 bases from J, the junction kept 9 bases outside the gene matches. There are 15 residues in the CDR3. Per the germline V gene, CDR1 is SGHTA and CDR2 is FQGNSA. CDR3 DNA: TGTGCCAGCCACCGGGGGACTAGCACAACAGATACGCAGTATTTT. Translated, it gives CASHRGTSTTDTQYF.

About this clonotype itself: The limits of the CDR3 on the DNA are not certain, so only TCRdb's listed CDR3 is given. The genes are TRBV20-1 and TRBJ1-2; no check of the table's D call, TRBD1, against the DNA was made. Germline V gene sequence: CDR1 DFQATT, CDR2 SNEGSKA (reference sequence). The CDR3 totals 22 residues, both ends included. This CDR3 reads CSARGSYNEQFFGHRGDYGYTF.

The chain is built from TRBV7-8 and TRBJ2-5; D is ambiguous. V gave up 4 bases and J gave up 5 bases, with 8 bases separating them. Germline V CDR1 and CDR2: SGHVS, FQNEAQ. This CDR3 region has 12 residues. The CDR3 DNA follows: TGTGCCAGCAGCTCGCCGATGGAGACCCAGTACTTC. It translates to CASSSPMETQYF.

The chain recombines TRBV6-2 or TRBV6-3 with TRBJ2-1; possible D gene TRBD2, 5 bases. V was pared by 7 bases and J by 6 bases, with 22 bases between. This CDR3 contains 16 residues. Germline V gives CDR1 MNHEY, CDR2 SVGEGT. CDR3 nucleotide sequence: TGTGCCAGCATCCCCGAGCGGAATAGGCTCCTCAATGAGCAGTTCTTC. Translating gives CASIPERNRLLNEQFF.

This clonotype was counted between two and nine times. The chain combines TRBV28 with TRBJ1-5; D gene ambiguous. V lost 4 bases and J lost 5, with 15 bases in between. Germline V gene lookup returns CDR1 MDHEN and CDR2 SYDVKM. The CDR3 totals 15 residues. The CDR3 DNA reads TGTGCCAGCAGTTCCCCGGAGGGATGGGATCAGCCCCAGCATTTT. Translated: CASSSPEGWDQPQHF. Complete variable domain (other parts from reference TRBV28 and TRBJ1-5): DVKVTQSSRYLVKRTGEKVFLECVQDMDHENMFWYRQDPGLGLRLIYFSYDVKMKEKGDIPEGYSVSREKKERFSLILESASTNQTSMYLCASSSPEGWDQPQHFGDGTRLSIL.

The V and J genes are TRBV9 and TRBJ2-3; D unresolved. Deletions cut 1 base from V and 1 base from J, with 13 bases between. Germline CDR1 and CDR2: SGDLS and YYNGEE. CDR3 length: 16 amino acids. The CDR3 nucleotides read TGTGCCAGCAGCGTATCAGCCGGGCTGGGCACAGATACGCAGTATTTT. Its translation is CASSVSAGLGTDTQYF.

The chain links TRBV6-6 to TRBJ1-2, with a weak D call TRBD1 (6 bases). Trimming stripped 0 bases from V and 4 bases from J, with 15 bases between. The CDR3 covers 16 residues. Per the germline V gene, CDR1 is MNHNY and CDR2 is SVGAGI (reference sequence). The CDR3 reads CASSYSGSGDAYGYTF. The CDR3 coding sequence is TGTGCCAGCAGTTACTCAGGGTCAGGGGACGCCTATGGCTACACCTTC.

J is TRBJ2-5 and V is TRBV10-3; D not resolved. This CDR3 has 11 amino acids. V lost 8 bases to trimming and J lost 5 bases, with 9 bases between them. Germline V gene data show CDR1 as ENHRY and CDR2 as SYGVKD. CDR3 bases: TGTGCCATCTCTAGTGGTGAGACCCAGTACTTC. It codes for CAISSGETQYF.

This chain uses TRBV27 with TRBJ2-3; possibly TRBD1 or TRBD2 for D (5 bases each). Trimming pared 5 bases from V and 2 bases from J, leaving 14 bases between. CDR1 and CDR2 (germline): MNHEY, SMNVEV (reference sequence). The CDR3 is made up of 15 amino acids. As DNA, the CDR3 is TGTGCCAGCAGTGCCGGGACCAAGCCCACAGATACGCAGTATTTT. Translation: CASSAGTKPTDTQYF.

The V call is TRBV5-1, the J call TRBJ2-5; 11 positions match TRBD2. J was trimmed by 3 bases and V by 0 bases; bases with no gene match: 4. This CDR3 comprises 16 residues. The V gene's germline CDR1 is SGHRS and CDR2 YFSETQ. The CDR3 bases are TGCGCCAGCAGCTTGGTGCTACTAGCGGGAGAAGAGACCCAGTACTTC. It yields the protein CASSLVLLAGEETQYF. Full variable domain (rest looked up from reference TRBV5-1 and TRBJ2-5): KAGVTQTPRYLIKTRGQQVTLSCSPISGHRSVSWYQQTPGQGLQFLFEYFSETQRNKGNFPGRFSGRQFSNSRSEMNVSTLELGDSALYLCASSLVLLAGEETQYFGPGTRLLVL.

This clonotype was observed a few times. The chain recombines TRBV7-9 with TRBJ2-5, with D hard to call. CDR3 length equals 16 residues. Between the trimmed V and J ends, which lost 5 bases and 4 bases, there was a span of 20 bases. Germline CDR1 is SEHNR and CDR2 is FQNEAQ (reference sequence). CDR3 sequence: CASSPRSPGMGETQYF. In nucleotides, the CDR3 is TGTGCCAGCAGCCCCCGTTCCCCCGGAATGGGAGAGACCCAGTACTTC. The complete variable domain, with remaining parts taken from reference TRBV7-9 and TRBJ2-5, reads DTGVSQNPRHKITKRGQNVTFRCDPISEHNRLYWYRQTLGQGPEFLTYFQNEAQLEKSRLLSDRFSAERPKGSFSTLEIQRTEQGDSAMYLCASSPRSPGMGETQYFGPGTRLLVL.

The chain recombines TRBV2 with TRBJ2-3; 7 positions agree with TRBD1. V lost 6 bases, J lost 2 bases, and 5 bases stayed unmatched. The CDR3 contains 14 residues. Germline V CDR1 and CDR2: SNHLY, FYNNEI. The CDR3 sequence: CASSTQGITDTQYF. The CDR3 bases are TGTGCCAGCAGCACACAGGGGATCACAGATACGCAGTATTTT.